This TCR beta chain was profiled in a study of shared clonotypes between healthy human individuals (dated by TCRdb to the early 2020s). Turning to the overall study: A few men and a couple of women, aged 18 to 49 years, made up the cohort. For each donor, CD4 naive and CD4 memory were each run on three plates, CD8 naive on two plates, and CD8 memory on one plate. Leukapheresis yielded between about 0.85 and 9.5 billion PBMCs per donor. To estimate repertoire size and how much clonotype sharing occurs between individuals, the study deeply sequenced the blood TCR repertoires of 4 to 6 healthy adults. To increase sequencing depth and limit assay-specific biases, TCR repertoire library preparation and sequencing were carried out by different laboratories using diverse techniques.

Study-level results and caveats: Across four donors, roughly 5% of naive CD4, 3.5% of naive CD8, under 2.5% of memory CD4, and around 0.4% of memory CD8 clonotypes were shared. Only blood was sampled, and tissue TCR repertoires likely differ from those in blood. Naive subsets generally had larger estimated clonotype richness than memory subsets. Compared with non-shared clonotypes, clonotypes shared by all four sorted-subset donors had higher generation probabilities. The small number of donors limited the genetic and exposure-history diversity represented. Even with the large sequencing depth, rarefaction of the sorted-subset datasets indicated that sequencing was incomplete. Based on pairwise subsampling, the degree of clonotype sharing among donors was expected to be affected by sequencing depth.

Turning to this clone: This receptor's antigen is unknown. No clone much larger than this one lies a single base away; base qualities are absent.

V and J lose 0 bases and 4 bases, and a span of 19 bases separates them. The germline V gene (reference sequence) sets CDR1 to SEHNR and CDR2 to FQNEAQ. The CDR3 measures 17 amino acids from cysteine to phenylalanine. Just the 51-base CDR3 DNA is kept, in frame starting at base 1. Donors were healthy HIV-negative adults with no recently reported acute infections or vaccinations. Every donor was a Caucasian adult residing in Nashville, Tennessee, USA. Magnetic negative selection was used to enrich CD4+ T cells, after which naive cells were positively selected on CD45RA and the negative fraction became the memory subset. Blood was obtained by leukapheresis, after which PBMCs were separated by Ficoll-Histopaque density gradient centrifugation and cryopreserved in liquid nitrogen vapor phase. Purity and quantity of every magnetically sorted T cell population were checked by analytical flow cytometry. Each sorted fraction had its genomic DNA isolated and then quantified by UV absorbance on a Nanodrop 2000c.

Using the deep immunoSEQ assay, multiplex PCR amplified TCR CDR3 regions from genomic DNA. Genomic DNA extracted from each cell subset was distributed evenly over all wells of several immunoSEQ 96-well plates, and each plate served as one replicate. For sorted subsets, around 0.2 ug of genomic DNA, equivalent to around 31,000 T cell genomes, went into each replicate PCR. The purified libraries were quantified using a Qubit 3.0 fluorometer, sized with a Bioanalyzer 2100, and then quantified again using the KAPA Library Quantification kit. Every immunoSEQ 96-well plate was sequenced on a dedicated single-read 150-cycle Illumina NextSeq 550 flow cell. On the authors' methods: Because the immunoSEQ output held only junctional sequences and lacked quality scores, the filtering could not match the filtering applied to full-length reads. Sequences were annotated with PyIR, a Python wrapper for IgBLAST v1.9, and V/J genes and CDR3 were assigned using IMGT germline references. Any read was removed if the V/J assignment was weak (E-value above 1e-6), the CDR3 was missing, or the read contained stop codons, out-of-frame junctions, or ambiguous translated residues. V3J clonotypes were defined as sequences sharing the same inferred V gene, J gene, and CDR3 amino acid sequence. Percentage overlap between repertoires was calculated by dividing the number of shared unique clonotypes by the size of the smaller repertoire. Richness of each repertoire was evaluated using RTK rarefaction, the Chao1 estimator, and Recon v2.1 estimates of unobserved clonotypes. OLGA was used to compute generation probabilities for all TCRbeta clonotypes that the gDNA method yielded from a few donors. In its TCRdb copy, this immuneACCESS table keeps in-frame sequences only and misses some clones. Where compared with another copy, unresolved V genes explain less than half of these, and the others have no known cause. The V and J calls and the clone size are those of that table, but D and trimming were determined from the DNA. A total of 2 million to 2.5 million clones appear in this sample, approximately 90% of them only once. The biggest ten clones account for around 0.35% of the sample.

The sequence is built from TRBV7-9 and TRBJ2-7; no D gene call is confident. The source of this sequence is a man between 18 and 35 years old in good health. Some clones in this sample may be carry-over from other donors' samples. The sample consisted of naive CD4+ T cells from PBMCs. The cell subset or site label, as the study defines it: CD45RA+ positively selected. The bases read TGTGCCAGCAGCTTAGCCTACCTAAGTTGGACCCAATACGAGCAGTACTTC. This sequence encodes CASSLAYLSWTQYEQYF. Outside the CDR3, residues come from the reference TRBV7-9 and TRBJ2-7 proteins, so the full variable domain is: DTGVSQNPRHKITKRGQNVTFRCDPISEHNRLYWYRQTLGQGPEFLTYFQNEAQLEKSRLLSDRFSAERPKGSFSTLEIQRTEQGDSAMYLCASSLAYLSWTQYEQYFGPGTRLTVT.